This T cell receptor (beta chain) was sequenced in a study of cytomegalovirus exposure and HLA in healthy donors. Whole-study results and caveats: A further, later analysis showed that HLA-associated TCR beta chains (compared with equally common others) were more clonally expanded.

From germline, CDR1 is SGDLS and CDR2 YYNGEE. The CDR3 covers 13 residues. Trimming took off 4 bases at V and 6 bases at J, with 11 bases between the two ends. Details on this clone: Its antigen is still unknown.

The PCR made use of 60 Vbeta and 13 Jbeta primers. Sequencing was performed with immunoSEQ multiplex PCR; in TCRdb, only in-frame clones are kept and a portion is missing. The repertoire has a few hundred thousand clones, 70% to 90% of them found once; the top ten carry 8%. The specimen was PBMCs. This receptor was obtained from a woman aged 55-75 years in good health and CMV-seropositive. J is TRBJ2-1 and V is TRBV9, with TRBD2 as a possible D gene (6 bases). CDR3 DNA sequence: TGTGCCAGCAGCCCGACTAGTGGCAATGAGCAGTTCTTC. This gives the protein CASSPTSGNEQFF.